This T cell receptor (beta chain) was retrieved from a study of blood T cell repertoires in COVID-19. The CDR3 has 15 residues if both end residues are counted. CDR1 is SGHRS and CDR2 is YFSETQ in the germline V gene. TCRdb's table, derived via immunoSEQ multiplex PCR, lists solely in-frame clones and lacks some. In the table there are under 200,000 clones, roughly 81% of which are singletons. As for this clone: No conserved phenylalanine or tryptophan ends this CDR3, so it is likely a read error. Because the CDR3's place on the DNA is in doubt, the DNA is left out and the CDR3 is given as listed by TCRdb.

The receptor was isolated from a woman aged 60 to 75 with COVID-19, enrolled during active disease. The specimen was peripheral blood. The chain has TRBV5-1 and TRBJ2-7; TRBD1 is taken as the D call from the table, unchecked against the DNA. CDR3 sequence reads: CASSLGVGTGSLVEI.